This passage covers 22 T cell receptor beta chains from one sample sequenced in a study of CD8 T cells in Susac syndrome. Random hexamers were used to reverse transcribe the RNA input (about 0.5 to 1 ug). TCRdb processed the immunoSEQ multiplex PCR reads anew with MiXCR; each CDR3 protein has one entry. Of approximately 190,000 distinct CDR3 sequences listed, around 95% were seen once; the top ten hold approximately 0.089%. Sequenced: CD4+ T cells from PBMCs. These receptors all stem from a human donor with Susac syndrome.

The genes are TRBV20-1 and TRBJ1-2; the D is unclear. Trimming took 3 bases from V and 5 from J, leaving 19 bases between them. The CDR3 covers 15 residues. Germline assignment: CDR1 DFQATT and CDR2 SNEGSKA (reference sequence). The DNA for the CDR3 is TGCAGTGCTAGGTTTGACCCCGCGACTTGGTATGGCTACACCTTC. Translating gives CSARFDPATWYGYTF.

The chain is built from TRBV9 and TRBJ2-3; 8 nucleotides line up with TRBD2. Looked up from germline, CDR1 is SGDLS and CDR2 is YYNGEE. The junction had 2 bases not matched to a gene; V was cut back by 6 bases and J by 2 bases. The CDR3 has 13 residues. The CDR3 DNA is TGTGCCAGCACCGGGGGGGCCACAGATACGCAGTATTTT. Amino acid sequence: CASTGGATDTQYF. The full variable domain, rest sourced from reference TRBV9 and TRBJ2-3, is DSGVTQTPKHLITATGQRVTLRCSPRSGDLSVYWYQQSLDQGLQFLIQYYNGEERAKGNILERFSAQQFPDLHSELNLSSLELGDSALYFCASTGGATDTQYFGPGTRLTVL.

This rearrangement joins TRBV2 to TRBJ1-3; tentatively, D is TRBD1 (5 bases). The CDR3 sequence is 15 residues long. Germline V gene lookup returns CDR1 SNHLY and CDR2 FYNNEI. V gave up 2 bases and J gave up 3 bases, with 11 bases separating them. The CDR3 is CASSESSGVGNTIYF. Here the CDR3 DNA reads TGTGCCAGCAGTGAATCGTCGGGGGTTGGAAACACCATATATTTT.

The chain employs TRBV25-1 and TRBJ2-5, with 8 bases lining up with TRBD2. After removal of 4 bases from V and 4 bases from J, the junction contained 5 bases not matched to a gene. The CDR3 runs to 14 residues. In germline, CDR1 is MGHDK, CDR2 SYGVNS. The chain's CDR3 is CASSAGGGLETQYF. CDR3 bases: TGTGCCAGCAGTGCCGGGGGGGGGTTAGAGACCCAGTACTTC.

This clonotype was seen only once. This chain links TRBV7-9 with TRBJ2-7; D gene unclear. Germline CDR1 and CDR2: SEHNR and FQNEAQ (reference sequence). The germline V and J ends were trimmed by 1 base and 2 bases, with 6 bases remaining between them. The CDR3 loop spans 13 amino acids. The CDR3 DNA sequence: TGTGCCAGCAGCTTAGTATCCACCTACGAGCAGTACTTC. Residues: CASSLVSTYEQYF. Looking up the rest from reference TRBV7-9 and TRBJ2-7 gives the full variable domain: DTGVSQNPRHKITKRGQNVTFRCDPISEHNRLYWYRQTLGQGPEFLTYFQNEAQLEKSRLLSDRFSAERPKGSFSTLEIQRTEQGDSAMYLCASSLVSTYEQYFGPGTRLTVT.

CDR3 DNA sequence: TGTGCCAGCGGGGCGAGGAACACCGGGGAGCTGTTTTTT. Its protein is CASGARNTGELFF. The chain recombines TRBV11-1 with TRBJ2-2; D perhaps matches TRBD1 (5 bases). CDR1 SGHAT and CDR2 FQDESV come from the germline V gene (reference sequence). V was trimmed by 8 bases and J by 1 base, leaving 8 bases between them. The CDR3 spans 13 residues. Supplemented by reference TRBV11-1 and TRBJ2-2, the full variable domain reads EAEVAQSPRYKITEKSQAVAFWCDPISGHATLYWYRQILGQGPELLVQFQDESVVDDSQLPKDRFSAERLKGVDSTLKIQPAELGDSAMYLCASGARNTGELFFGEGSRLTVL.

V is TRBV7-6 and J is TRBJ2-1; D may be TRBD1 (7 bases). The CDR3 is 15 residues long. The germline V and J ends were trimmed by 6 bases and 2 bases, with 14 bases remaining between them. Germline V gene lookup returns CDR1 SGHVS and CDR2 FNYEAQ. In DNA, the CDR3 is TGTGCCAGCAGTTCCCAGGGGGGCACCTACAATGAGCAGTTCTTC. Translation gives CASSSQGGTYNEQFF.

This chain links TRBV29-1 with TRBJ2-1; D is perhaps TRBD1 (6 bases). Per germline, CDR1 SQVTM and CDR2 ANQGSEA. This CDR3 contains 13 residues. V lost 7 bases to trimming and J lost 9 bases, with 19 bases between them. For the CDR3, the DNA is TGCAGCGCTGCCAGGGGTCAATACGGTGAGCAGTTCTTC. It translates to CSAARGQYGEQFF.

The V and J genes are TRBV6-6 and TRBJ1-6, with 10 bases matching TRBD1. V dropped 6 bases and J dropped 8; count of bases not matched to a gene: 4. The CDR3 totals 14 residues. Germline V gives CDR1 MNHNY, CDR2 SVGAGI (reference sequence). CDR3 nucleotide sequence: TGTGCCAGCAGGCGGGACAGGGGAGATTCACCCCTCCACTTT. Translated, it gives CASRRDRGDSPLHF.

V is TRBV12-3 or TRBV12-4 and J is TRBJ2-3; TRBD2 matches at 8 bases. The CDR3 is 16 amino acids. With V trimmed by 6 bases and J by 1 base, 9 bases remained unmatched. The CDR3 loop is CASRVLSGAGTDTQYF. The CDR3 DNA follows: TGTGCCAGCAGGGTCCTTAGCGGGGCAGGCACAGATACGCAGTATTTT.

This chain uses TRBV12-3 or TRBV12-4 with TRBJ2-7; TRBD2 aligns across 7 bases. With V trimmed by 6 bases and J by 9 bases, 11 bases remained unmatched. The CDR3 is 13 residues long. The CDR3 loop reads CASSSSAGAGQYF. CDR3 DNA sequence: TGTGCCAGCAGCTCGTCTGCGGGAGCCGGGCAGTACTTC.

The chain uses TRBV5-4 and TRBJ2-5; possibly TRBD2 for D (6 bases). Germline assignment: CDR1 SGHNT and CDR2 YYREEE (reference sequence). Trimming removed 4 bases at V and 0 bases at J, with 13 bases between. The CDR3 runs to 15 residues. The CDR3 sequence is CASSQTGENQETQYF. CDR3 nucleotides: TGTGCCAGCAGCCAGACGGGAGAGAACCAAGAGACCCAGTACTTC.

The chain links TRBV13 to TRBJ1-4; D is undetermined. The CDR3 covers 14 residues. The V gene's germline CDR1 is PRHDT and CDR2 FYEKMQ (reference sequence). With 5 bases removed from V and 4 bases from J, the gap between germline ends came to 11 bases. In DNA, the CDR3 is TGTGCCAGCAGCCCCCGTCACAGTAATGAAAAACTGTTTTTT. Encoded protein: CASSPRHSNEKLFF.

This sequence joins TRBV20-1 and TRBJ2-4; the D call may be TRBD1 or TRBD2 (5 bases each). Looked up from germline, CDR1 is DFQATT and CDR2 is SNEGSKA (reference sequence). V gave up 2 bases and J gave up 5 bases, with 10 bases separating them. This CDR3 comprises 13 residues. As DNA, the CDR3 is TGCAGTGCTAGAAGGGACGGACAAAACATTCAGTACTTC. Translating it yields CSARRDGQNIQYF.

V and J are TRBV18 and TRBJ2-1, with 7 bases aligning to TRBD1. After removal of 3 bases from V and 11 bases from J, the junction contained 7 bases not matched to a gene. From germline, CDR1 is KGHSH and CDR2 LQKENI. The CDR3 runs 13 residues. Here the CDR3 reads CASSPPGTDKQFF. CDR3 bases: TGTGCCAGCTCACCTCCCGGGACAGATAAGCAGTTCTTC.

The chain has TRBV30 and TRBJ1-6; the D is unclear. Trimming took 3 bases from V and 6 from J, leaving 15 bases between them. CDR1 is GTSNPN, CDR2 SVGIG, per germline (reference sequence). The CDR3 is 15 amino acids. The CDR3 spells CAWSVSRPVNSPLHF. The CDR3 DNA follows: TGTGCCTGGAGCGTAAGCCGCCCCGTTAATTCACCCCTCCACTTT.

This chain links TRBV27 with TRBJ1-2; D is unresolved. Germline V CDR1 and CDR2: MNHEY, SMNVEV (reference sequence). The CDR3 length is 15 residues. The V end lost 0 bases, the J end lost 0 bases, and 8 bases lay between the germline ends. The CDR3 bases are TGTGCCAGCAGTTTATCCGGACCCACTAACTATGGCTACACCTTC. Amino acids: CASSLSGPTNYGYTF.

V is TRBV11-1 and J is TRBJ2-3; no reliable D call. This CDR3 spans 15 amino acids. Germline V gives CDR1 SGHAT, CDR2 FQDESV (reference sequence). Trimming left V 3 bases short and J 0 bases short, with 10 bases between. In nucleotides, the CDR3 is TGTGCCAGCAGCTTTGCCGAGCAGAGCACAGATACGCAGTATTTT. Translating gives CASSFAEQSTDTQYF.

This chain links TRBV21-1 with TRBJ2-4. TRBV21-1 is a documented pseudogene. This CDR3 comprises 13 residues. The CDR3 region has the DNA TGTGCCAGCAGGATCTCGGCGTGGGACATTCAGTACTTC. This gives the protein CASRISAWDIQYF.

The chain combines TRBV13 with TRBJ1-2; D remains unclear. The ends were cut back, 4 bases at V and 8 bases at J, with 14 bases in the middle. This CDR3 spans 13 amino acids. Germline V gene lookup returns CDR1 PRHDT and CDR2 FYEKMQ (reference sequence). The CDR3 loop is CASSSGPLVGYTF. Written as DNA, the CDR3 is TGTGCCAGCAGCTCCGGGCCACTTGTCGGCTACACCTTC.

CDR3 region: CSVERVEVWPQHF. Written as DNA, the CDR3 is TGCAGCGTTGAAAGAGTAGAAGTGTGGCCCCAGCATTTT. This sequence joins TRBV29-1 and TRBJ1-5, with D hard to call. This CDR3 comprises 13 residues. Trimming took off 2 bases at V and 9 bases at J, with 14 bases between the two ends. From germline, CDR1 is SQVTM and CDR2 ANQGSEA.

V and J are TRBV23-1 and TRBJ1-3; 8 bases align to TRBD1. TRBV23-1 is reported as an ORF; its role is uncertain. The CDR3 is 14 residues long. Unmatched junction bases numbered 0, after V lost 2 bases and J lost 3 bases. The CDR3 region has the DNA TGCGCCAGCAGTCAAGGGACAGGTGGAAACACCATATATTTT. Its protein is CASSQGTGGNTIYF.